In this sample, the clone carrying this TCR beta chain turned up a few times. TCRdb used MiXCR to reprocess the PCR reads, holding one entry per CDR3 protein. The repertoire holds 1,500 to 2,000 distinct CDR3 sequences, with approximately 46% as singletons. This entry is derived from a study of immune characterization of retroperitoneal liposarcoma. The CDR3 spans 14 residues. Germline CDR1 is MNHNY and CDR2 is SVGAGI (reference sequence). This clonotype was obtained from a female donor with retroperitoneal liposarcoma. Material for sequencing was tumor tissue. V and J are TRBV6-6 and TRBJ2-1; D remains ambiguous. The better agreement between TRBJ2-5 and the DNA end casts doubt on the J call. As DNA, the CDR3 is TGTGCCAGCAGTTACTCCCGCAGGCAAGAGACCCAGTACTTC. Translating gives CASSYSRRQETQYF.